The 28 T cell receptor beta chains presented below share a single source sample, sequenced in a study of OX40 agonist ivuxolimab in advanced cancers. This table comes from immunoSEQ multiplex PCR, and its TCRdb copy is limited to in-frame clones, with some not included. The table records about 19,000 clones, around 90% of them present only once. The source was CD4+ or CD8+ T cells sorted from blood, collected in a trial of the OX40 agonist ivuxolimab. All receptors come from an adult with an advanced solid tumor such as melanoma, head and neck, liver or kidney cancer.

This rearrangement joins TRBV5-5 to TRBJ1-1; 8 bases are a match to TRBD1. The CDR3 extends over 15 amino acids. The germline gives CDR1 SGHKS, CDR2 YYEKEE (reference sequence). The trim removed 4 bases at V and 3 bases at J, leaving 8 bases unmatched. The CDR3 spells CASSILRDRYTEAFF. CDR3 bases: TGTGCCAGCAGCATTCTCCGGGACAGGTACACTGAAGCTTTCTTT.

Turning to this clone: An end of the junction differs from the germline gene, which may be a read error. The same CDR3 arises from other DNA sequences in this sample as well. This chain connects TRBV9 to TRBJ2-7; D uncertain. CDR1 and CDR2 from the germline V gene are SGDLS and YYNGEE. The CDR3 has 14 amino acids. CDR3 region: CASSVSQSSYEQYF. In nucleotides, the CDR3 is TGTGCCAGCAGCGTTAGCCAGAGCTCCTATGAGCAGTACTTC.

The chain is built from TRBV27 and TRBJ2-1, with D possibly TRBD1 on 5 matching bases. CDR1 is MNHEY, CDR2 SMNVEV, per germline (reference sequence). This CDR3 is 12 amino acids long. The V end lost 5 bases, the J end lost 5 bases, and 7 bases lay between the germline ends. The CDR3 here is CASSQGNNEQFF. The CDR3 DNA is TGTGCCAGCAGTCAGGGTAACAATGAGCAGTTCTTC.

This chain uses TRBV6-1 with TRBJ2-7; the match to TRBD1 covers 8 bases. The CDR3 runs 15 residues. Germline lookup yields CDR1 MNHNS and CDR2 SASEGT. Trimming took 1 base from V and 0 from J; bases not matched to a gene: 2. CDR3 in amino acids: CASSEGTGLSYEQYF. The DNA of the CDR3 is TGTGCCAGCAGTGAAGGGACAGGGCTCTCCTACGAGCAGTACTTC.

V usage is TRBV29-1 and J usage is TRBJ2-7, with TRBD1 identical over 10 bases. With 6 bases clipped from V and 2 bases from J, the junction kept 4 bases outside the gene matches. Germline V CDR1 and CDR2: SQVTM, ANQGSEA. CDR3 length: 13 residues. The CDR3 bases are TGCAGCGTGGGACAGGGGCAGACCTACGAGCAGTACTTC. It is translated as CSVGQGQTYEQYF.

The chain is built from TRBV6-5 and TRBJ2-1; 12 bases are a match to TRBD2. The germline CDR1 and CDR2 sequences are MNHEY and SVGAGI. V was pared by 0 bases and J by 5 bases, with 2 bases of the junction left unmatched. The length of the CDR3 is 16 residues. CDR3 in DNA: TGTGCCAGCAGTTACTCGCCTAGCGGGGGGGACAATGAGCAGTTCTTC. Amino acids: CASSYSPSGGDNEQFF.

The rearrangement joins TRBV5-6 to TRBJ2-5, with 8 nucleotides matching TRBD2. After removal of 8 bases from V and 4 bases from J, the junction contained 10 bases not matched to a gene. From germline, CDR1 is SGHDT and CDR2 YYEEEE. The length of the CDR3 is 14 residues. The CDR3 coding sequence is TGTGCCAGTCAGCTTATAGCGGGGAGAGAGACCCAGTACTTC. The encoded protein is CASQLIAGRETQYF.

The genes are TRBV7-2 and TRBJ2-3; 8 bases match TRBD2. The CDR3 runs 16 residues. With 5 bases clipped from V and 2 bases from J, the junction kept 9 bases outside the gene matches. CDR1 and CDR2 from the germline V gene are SGHTA and FQGNSA. The CDR3 sequence is CASSKPLAGLTDTQYF. As DNA, the CDR3 is TGTGCCAGCAGCAAGCCTTTAGCGGGGCTCACAGATACGCAGTATTTT.

The chain joins TRBV4-2 to TRBJ1-1; a possible D gene is TRBD1 (5 bases). CDR3 length: 14 residues. Germline assignment: CDR1 LGHNA and CDR2 YNFKEQ. The V end lost 2 bases, the J end lost 6 bases, and 13 bases lay between the germline ends. The CDR3 loop reads CASSQPRDGSEAFF. The CDR3 coding sequence is TGTGCCAGCAGCCAACCCCGGGACGGGTCTGAAGCTTTCTTT.

The chain uses TRBV6-5 and TRBJ2-3, with TRBD1 matching 7 bases. CDR1 MNHEY and CDR2 SVGAGI come from the germline V gene. The CDR3 loop spans 12 amino acids. With V trimmed by 6 bases and J by 6 bases, 3 bases remained unmatched. The CDR3 is CASRTGQDTQYF. Written as DNA, the CDR3 is TGTGCCAGCAGAACGGGACAGGATACGCAGTATTTT.

Regarding this clone: A junction boundary mismatches the germline segment, possibly from a read error. The V and J genes are TRBV2 and TRBJ1-1, with D unresolved. The CDR3 runs 16 residues. Germline CDR1 is SNHLY and CDR2 is FYNNEI. As DNA, the CDR3 is TGTGCCAGCCGTGAGGACCAAGGGATTTTGAACACTGAAGCTTTCTTT. It translates to CASREDQGILNTEAFF.

The chain carries TRBV23-1 and TRBJ1-6; unclear D gene. TRBV23-1 has ORF status, its function being uncertain. V was pared by 4 bases and J by 7 bases, with 8 bases between. This CDR3 has 13 amino acids. CDR3 in DNA: TGCGCCAGCAGTCCCCCGAAGAATTCACCCCTCCACTTT. As protein: CASSPPKNSPLHF.

The chain uses TRBV6-5 and TRBJ2-7; D possibly corresponds to TRBD1 (6 bases). This CDR3 spans 14 amino acids. Germline V CDR1 and CDR2: MNHEY, SVGAGI. Trimming took off 2 bases at V and 0 bases at J, with 8 bases between the two ends. The CDR3 reads CASSYDRNSYEQYF. CDR3 DNA sequence: TGTGCCAGCAGTTACGACAGGAACTCCTACGAGCAGTACTTC.

A few counts support this clone. The rearrangement links TRBV5-1 to TRBJ2-7; TRBD1 agrees at 7 bases. The CDR3 is 13 amino acids. J was trimmed by 3 bases and V by 4 bases; bases with no gene match: 4. The germline CDR1 and CDR2 sequences are SGHRS and YFSETQ. This CDR3 is CASSAGTDYEQYF. The CDR3 DNA follows: TGCGCCAGCAGCGCCGGGACAGACTACGAGCAGTACTTC.

The rearrangement joins TRBV7-6 to TRBJ2-1, with D perhaps TRBD1 (5 bases). V was trimmed by 7 bases and J by 7 bases, leaving 14 bases between them. Germline CDR1 is SGHVS and CDR2 is FNYEAQ. CDR3 length: 13 residues. The CDR3 region has the DNA TGTGCCAGCACCTCTTGGGGCCCTAATGAGCAGTTCTTC. Its protein is CASTSWGPNEQFF.

The rearrangement uses TRBV5-4 and TRBJ2-7; either TRBD1 or TRBD2 may fit D (5 bases each). V lost 3 bases to trimming and J lost 7 bases, with 23 bases between them. The CDR3 runs 16 residues. Germline assignment: CDR1 SGHNT and CDR2 YYREEE (reference sequence). As DNA, the CDR3 is TGTGCCAGCAGCTCAACCCCCGGGACGCCCTCGGAAGAGCAGTACTTC. Translation gives CASSSTPGTPSEEQYF.

The chain has TRBV5-1 and TRBJ2-5; a weak D match, TRBD2 (5 bases). The V end lost 0 bases, the J end lost 1 base, and 7 bases lay between the germline ends. The CDR3 contains 14 residues. Germline V gives CDR1 SGHRS, CDR2 YFSETQ. The CDR3 sequence is CASSLDGVQETQYF. CDR3 nucleotide sequence: TGCGCCAGCAGCTTGGACGGGGTCCAAGAGACCCAGTACTTC.

The table lists this clone with a count of one. V and J are TRBV6-6 and TRBJ2-2; no reliable D call. Trimming took off 3 bases at V and 2 bases at J, with 7 bases between the two ends. This CDR3 is built from 14 residues. Germline CDR1 and CDR2: MNHNY and SVGAGI (reference sequence). The CDR3 loop reads CASSYGENTGELFF. The CDR3 bases are TGTGCCAGCAGTTATGGCGAAAACACCGGGGAGCTGTTTTTT.

The chain has TRBV27 and TRBJ2-7; 10 nucleotides match TRBD1. After removal of 5 bases from V and 3 bases from J, the junction contained 4 bases not matched to a gene. Germline lookup yields CDR1 MNHEY and CDR2 SMNVEV (reference sequence). This CDR3 comprises 14 residues. In DNA, the CDR3 is TGTGCCAGCAGTCCCCGGACAGGGGGCTACGAGCAGTACTTC. This gives the protein CASSPRTGGYEQYF.

This chain uses TRBV11-3 with TRBJ2-7, with TRBD1 matching 9 bases. This CDR3 contains 15 residues. The V and J ends lost 4 bases and 8 bases, in that order; junction bases with no gene match: 12. Germline-derived CDR1 and CDR2 are SGHNT and YENEEA. CDR3 in DNA: TGTGCCAGCAGCTCGCCGGGACAGGGAGACCTCAAGCAGTACTTC. The encoded protein is CASSSPGQGDLKQYF.

The chain joins TRBV25-1 to TRBJ1-1; D may be TRBD1 (5 bases). Germline values: CDR1 MGHDK, CDR2 SYGVNS. The germline V and J ends were trimmed by 4 bases and 6 bases, with 9 bases remaining between them. The CDR3 contains 12 residues. For the CDR3, the DNA is TGTGCCAGCAGTGCGGGAGGGGCTGAAGCTTTCTTT. Translated, it gives CASSAGGAEAFF. The whole variable domain, remainder taken from reference TRBV25-1 and TRBJ1-1, is EADIYQTPRYLVIGTGKKITLECSQTMGHDKMYWYQQDPGMELHLIHYSYGVNSTEKGDLSSESTVSRIRTEHFPLTLESARPSHTSQYLCASSAGGAEAFFGQGTRLTVV.

The rearrangement joins TRBV19 to TRBJ1-5; a weak D match, TRBD1 (5 bases). Germline V gene data show CDR1 as LNHDA and CDR2 as SQIVND (reference sequence). This CDR3 is built from 15 residues. V dropped 6 bases and J dropped 5 bases, with 17 bases sitting between them. The CDR3 DNA reads as TGTGCCAGTAGCCCGGGGGGAGGTTCGCATCAGCCCCAGCATTTT. Its protein product is CASSPGGGSHQPQHF.

The chain combines TRBV19 with TRBJ2-1; TRBD2 matches 7 bases. The CDR3 spans 15 residues. V lost 3 bases to trimming and J lost 5 bases; unmatched junction nucleotides: 7. Germline CDR1 reads LNHDA; CDR2 reads SQIVND (reference sequence). CDR3 coding DNA: TGTGCCAGTAGTATTCTAGCGGAGCTAGACAATGAGCAGTTCTTC. It is translated as CASSILAELDNEQFF.

V usage is TRBV6-5 and J usage is TRBJ1-5; D is unclear. V was cut by 6 bases and J by 3 bases, with 9 bases left in between. The CDR3 totals 13 residues. CDR1 is MNHEY, CDR2 SVGAGI, per germline. CDR3 region: CASSSTANQPQHF. CDR3 DNA sequence: TGTGCCAGCAGCTCAACAGCCAATCAGCCCCAGCATTTT.

The V call is TRBV7-9, the J call TRBJ2-7, with unresolved D. This CDR3 is 14 amino acids long. Germline lookup yields CDR1 SEHNR and CDR2 FQNEAQ (reference sequence). The V and J ends lost 3 bases and 0 bases respectively, with 9 bases between them. The CDR3 DNA reads TGTGCCAGCAGCTTCCTCAGGAGCTCCTACGAGCAGTACTTC. Translating gives CASSFLRSSYEQYF.

By sample fraction, this clone is medium-sized (0.01 to 0.1%). The V and J genes are TRBV19 and TRBJ2-1, with 8 nucleotides matching TRBD1. The CDR3 covers 15 residues. Germline V gene lookup returns CDR1 LNHDA and CDR2 SQIVND (reference sequence). V lost 3 bases and J lost 2; bases outside the gene matches: 3. CDR3 DNA: TGTGCCAGTAGTATCGGGACAGGAACCTACAATGAGCAGTTCTTC. Its translation is CASSIGTGTYNEQFF. The complete variable domain, with remaining parts taken from reference TRBV19 and TRBJ2-1, reads DGGITQSPKYLFRKEGQNVTLSCEQNLNHDAMYWYRQDPGQGLRLIYYSQIVNDFQKGDIAEGYSVSREKKESFPLTVTSAQKNPTAFYLCASSIGTGTYNEQFFGPGTRLTVL.

The rearrangement uses TRBV5-1 and TRBJ2-7; 8 bases fit TRBD1. CDR3 length: 17 amino acids. V lost 4 bases, J lost 0 bases, and 12 bases stayed unmatched. Germline V gives CDR1 SGHRS, CDR2 YFSETQ. The CDR3 DNA reads as TGCGCCAGCAGCCCTGATCAGGGACAGGTAAACTCCTACGAGCAGTACTTC. As protein: CASSPDQGQVNSYEQYF.

The chain carries TRBV19 and TRBJ1-4; D ambiguous. Germline CDR1 and CDR2: LNHDA and SQIVND (reference sequence). V gave up 3 bases and J gave up 4 bases, with 3 bases separating them. The CDR3 extends over 12 amino acids. In DNA, the CDR3 is TGTGCCAGTAGTATGGGTAATGAAAAACTGTTTTTT. Encoded protein: CASSMGNEKLFF.